The T cell receptor beta chain described here comes from a study of monozygotic twins with inflammatory bowel disease. Around 4,000 ng of total RNA went into each TCR library. TCRdb reanalyzed the 5' RACE reads and collapses them to one entry per CDR3 protein, without DNA. Its listing shows some 300,000 distinct CDR3 sequences. Germline assignment: CDR1 KGHSH and CDR2 LQKENI. The CDR3 covers 15 residues. Study results and limitations: The authors could not tell different T cell subtypes apart.

Researchers collected 2 to 2.5 ml of blood per donor. Concerning this clonotype itself: As yet, its antigen is unknown.

The material sequenced was blood. The TCR originated in a human donor with ulcerative colitis or Crohn's disease, or a healthy co-twin of an affected twin (not recorded which). The V call is TRBV18, the J call TRBJ1-4. The CDR3 is CASSPPGRTNEKLFF.